This TCR beta chain was found in a study of blood T cells in healthy people across ages. This clonotype was counted at least ten times. The CDR3 has 16 amino acids. V lost 5 bases to trimming and J lost 4 bases; unmatched junction nucleotides: 6. Germline assignment: CDR1 LGHDT and CDR2 YNNKEL (reference sequence). Isolated per sample were at least 6 million PBMCs. Combining a sample-barcoded 5' primer with a J-beta primer mix, a second PCR ran for about 7 to 11 cycles. Each CDR3 protein is one row after TCRdb ran MiXCR on the 5' RACE reads. The sample carries under 1,000,000 distinct CDR3 sequences, 35% to 50% recorded once.

This receptor was identified in a man aged 80 or over in good health. The chain uses TRBV3-1 and TRBJ2-1; 12 bases align to TRBD2. Sequencing was performed on blood. The CDR3 sequence is CASSYSSGRAYNEQFF. Here the CDR3 DNA reads TGTGCCAGCAGCTATTCTAGCGGGAGGGCTTACAATGAGCAGTTCTTC.